Listed here are 24 T cell receptor beta chains from one sample, sequenced in a study of T cell repertoires in cytomegalovirus infection. From the reads, TCRdb called clonotypes with MiXCR, one entry per CDR3 protein. The data hold approximately 750,000 distinct CDR3 sequences, with about a third observed a single time. The sample comprised PBMCs. Receptors were obtained from a human donor in good health (CMV status not recorded). Some clones in this sample may be carry-over from other donors' samples.

The chain links TRBV7-2 to TRBJ2-7, with D perhaps being TRBD1 or TRBD2 (6 bases each). The CDR3 totals 14 residues. CDR1 and CDR2 (germline): SGHTA, FQGNSA. Trimming stripped 4 bases from V and 4 bases from J, with 14 bases between. CDR3 loop: CASSSEGGLYEQYF. CDR3 DNA sequence: TGTGCCAGCAGCTCCGAGGGGGGCCTATACGAGCAGTACTTC.

This clonotype was seen a few times. The J gene is TRBJ1-6, the V gene TRBV7-9; D might be TRBD1 (6 bases). The CDR3 contains 16 residues. CDR1 is SEHNR, CDR2 FQNEAQ, per germline (reference sequence). Trimming shortened V by 7 bases and J by 7 bases, and 20 bases separated the two germline ends. CDR3 residues: CASTYSGAGRNSPLHF. The CDR3 DNA reads as TGTGCCAGCACCTATTCAGGGGCAGGGCGCAATTCACCCCTCCACTTT.

Only a few counts were recorded for this clonotype. The chain links TRBV19 to TRBJ1-2; D may be TRBD1 (5 bases). This CDR3 comprises 15 residues. Germline values: CDR1 LNHDA, CDR2 SQIVND (reference sequence). Deletions cut 7 bases from V and 5 bases from J, with 20 bases between. This CDR3 is CASTYTGRSTYGYTF. DNA of the CDR3: TGTGCCAGTACCTACACAGGTCGGTCTACTTATGGCTACACCTTC.

The J gene is TRBJ1-1, the V gene TRBV5-1, with 7 bases fitting TRBD1. The CDR3 is 17 amino acids. Germline V CDR1 and CDR2: SGHRS, YFSETQ. Trimming removed 8 bases from V and 3 bases from J; junction bases left unmatched: 19. This chain's CDR3 is CASRRPIRGLIDTEAFF. For the CDR3, the DNA is TGCGCCAGTCGTAGACCCATCAGGGGGTTAATTGACACTGAAGCTTTCTTT.

This clonotype was recorded a few times. The chain has TRBV7-9 and TRBJ2-7; tentative D call: TRBD1 (5 bases). Germline lookup yields CDR1 SEHNR and CDR2 FQNEAQ (reference sequence). Trimming shortened V by 1 base and J by 2 bases, and 12 bases separated the two germline ends. The CDR3 extends over 15 amino acids. CDR3 nucleotides: TGTGCCAGCAGCTTAGTGACAGAATCAACCTACGAGCAGTACTTC. Its translation: CASSLVTESTYEQYF.

This clonotype was seen more than once but under ten times. The V gene is TRBV15, the J gene TRBJ1-1, with D possibly matching TRBD1 (5 bases). Germline loops: CDR1 LNHNV, CDR2 YYDKDF (reference sequence). Trimming took off 2 bases at V and 4 bases at J, with 11 bases between the two ends. The CDR3 runs 14 residues. CDR3 coding DNA: TGTGCCACCAGCAGAAGAGGGGCGCCCACTGAAGCTTTCTTT. It yields the protein CATSRRGAPTEAFF.

In regard to this clonotype: This clone may be a read error of a much larger clone one base away. The gene calls are TRBV7-2 and TRBJ1-2, with a weak D call TRBD1 (6 bases). Germline values: CDR1 SGHTA, CDR2 FQGNSA. The CDR3 consists of 14 residues. CDR3 in DNA: TGTTCCAGCAGCCCACACGGGGGCGCCGGGGGCTACACCTTC. It yields the protein CSSSPHGGAGGYTF.

The chain employs TRBV3-1 and TRBJ2-1; possible D gene TRBD2, 6 bases. The germline gives CDR1 LGHDT, CDR2 YNNKEL (reference sequence). Between the trimmed V and J ends, which lost 0 bases and 12 bases, there was a span of 12 bases. The CDR3 spans 13 residues. The CDR3 spells CASSQDEVRGQFF. The CDR3 nucleotides read TGTGCCAGCAGCCAAGATGAGGTGCGGGGGCAGTTCTTC.

The CDR3 region is CASSVPGTGTDTQYF. CDR3 nucleotides: TGTGCCAGTAGTGTACCCGGGACAGGCACAGATACGCAGTATTTT. The chain combines TRBV19 with TRBJ2-3; 7 nucleotides align to TRBD1. V was clipped by 5 bases and J by 1 base; unmatched bases: 6. Germline CDR1 LNHDA, CDR2 SQIVND (reference sequence). This CDR3 is 15 amino acids long.

The rearrangement joins TRBV6-8 to TRBJ1-3; no clear D gene. The CDR3 sequence is 15 residues long. Germline values: CDR1 MNHGY, CDR2 SAAAGT. With 8 bases removed from V and 4 bases from J, the gap between germline ends came to 18 bases. CDR3 in amino acids: CASWTSLGWGNTIYF. CDR3 nucleotide sequence: TGTGCCAGCTGGACGAGCCTTGGGTGGGGAAACACCATATATTTT.

There are a few counts of this clonotype. V and J are TRBV20-1 and TRBJ1-5; D perhaps matches TRBD1 (6 bases). Germline CDR1 reads DFQATT; CDR2 reads SNEGSKA (reference sequence). This CDR3 region has 15 residues. The V end was cut by 3 bases, the J end by 11 bases, with 23 bases between. The DNA of the CDR3 is TGCAGTGCTAGGTCCACGGACGGGGGGCCCGTATCCCAGCATTTT. It codes for CSARSTDGGPVSQHF.

This clonotype appeared a few times. V usage is TRBV10-2 and J usage is TRBJ2-1, with 9 bases matching TRBD2. The CDR3 is 14 residues long. Germline V CDR1 and CDR2: WSHSY, SAAADI. Germline trimming cut 9 bases from V and 3 bases from J; bases unmatched to any gene: 6. The CDR3 loop is CASTGTSFYNEQFF. CDR3 coding DNA: TGCGCCAGTACCGGGACTAGCTTCTACAATGAGCAGTTCTTC.

The chain has TRBV12-3 or TRBV12-4 and TRBJ1-6, with a possible D match to TRBD1 (5 bases). This CDR3 comprises 14 residues. V was cut by 3 bases and J by 8 bases, with 11 bases left in between. The CDR3 coding sequence is TGTGCCAGCAGTTTTGGGGGGATGGATTCACCCCTCCACTTT. Protein product: CASSFGGMDSPLHF.

The V gene is TRBV6-2 or TRBV6-3, the J gene TRBJ2-2; 7 bases are shared with TRBD1. The J segment lost 7 bases and the V segment lost 5 bases, leaving 10 bases of the junction unmatched. The germline V gene has CDR1 MNHEY and CDR2 SVGEGT. The CDR3 covers 15 residues. CDR3 coding DNA: TGTGCCAGCAGTCCCACAGGGGCCCTTGTCGGGGAGCTGTTTTTT. Translation: CASSPTGALVGELFF.

Concerning this clonotype itself: The CDR3 ends on some other residue instead of the conserved phenylalanine or tryptophan, so this is likely a read error. It is unclear where the CDR3 begins or ends on the DNA, so no DNA is shown, and the CDR3 is as TCRdb lists it. This chain joins TRBV7-3 and TRBJ2-1; the table's D gene call, TRBD1, was not cross checked with the DNA. Germline V CDR1 and CDR2: SGHTA, FQGTGA. The CDR3 length equals 19 residues, ends included. CDR3: CASSRQSEQGRGPYNEQLL.

Ten or more counts support this clonotype. The chain carries TRBV28 and TRBJ2-1; D ambiguous. Trimming cost V 6 bases and J 1 base, with 10 bases left between them. The CDR3 is made up of 14 amino acids. In germline, CDR1 is MDHEN, CDR2 SYDVKM. The CDR3 is CASRPPGSYNEQFF. CDR3 nucleotides: TGTGCCAGCAGGCCACCTGGGTCCTACAATGAGCAGTTCTTC.

A few counts support this clonotype. The rearrangement joins TRBV7-9 to TRBJ1-4, with D hard to call. CDR1 and CDR2 (germline): SEHNR, FQNEAQ (reference sequence). The CDR3 runs to 14 residues. V lost 5 bases, J lost 8 bases, and 15 bases lay in between. This chain's CDR3 is CASSKPPLQEKLFF. The CDR3 nucleotides read TGTGCCAGCAGCAAGCCCCCTTTACAGGAAAAACTGTTTTTT.

This chain uses TRBV19 with TRBJ2-3, with TRBD2 identical over 11 bases. This CDR3 is 15 amino acids long. CDR1 and CDR2 from the germline V gene are LNHDA and SQIVND (reference sequence). The trim removed 3 bases at V and 7 bases at J, leaving 6 bases unmatched. CDR3 DNA sequence: TGTGCCAGTAGTATCCGGCCTAGCGGGAGGAATACGCAGTATTTT. This encodes CASSIRPSGRNTQYF.

The sample holds a few counts of this clonotype. This chain connects TRBV2 to TRBJ2-7, with TRBD2 matching 7 bases. J lost 6 bases, V lost 2 bases, and 4 bases had no gene match. Germline V lookup: CDR1 SNHLY, CDR2 FYNNEI. This CDR3 region has 13 residues. Written as DNA, the CDR3 is TGTGCCAGCAGTGAATCGGGCGGGGGCGAGCAGTACTTC. It translates to CASSESGGGEQYF. The whole variable domain, filled in from reference TRBV2 and TRBJ2-7, reads EPEVTQTPSHQVTQMGQEVILRCVPISNHLYFYWYRQILGQKVEFLVSFYNNEISEKSEIFDDQFSVERPDGSNFTLKIRSTKLEDSAMYFCASSESGGGEQYFGPGTRLTVT.

The V and J genes are TRBV7-9 and TRBJ2-7; maybe TRBD1 (5 bases). Germline CDR1 SEHNR, CDR2 FQNEAQ (reference sequence). The CDR3 is 14 residues long. The V end was cut by 1 base, the J end by 4 bases, with 11 bases between. CDR3 residues: CASSLGSGIYEQYF. CDR3 nucleotides: TGTGCCAGCAGCTTAGGGTCAGGGATTTACGAGCAGTACTTC.

The rearrangement links TRBV29-1 to TRBJ1-1; D unclear. CDR1 is SQVTM, CDR2 ANQGSEA, per germline. The V end was cut by 0 bases, the J end by 5 bases, with 10 bases between. CDR3 length equals 13 residues. Here the CDR3 DNA reads TGCAGCGTTGAAGATTTGTCGGAGACTGAAGCTTTCTTT. The encoded protein is CSVEDLSETEAFF.

This clonotype was seen a few times. The chain couples TRBV7-9 to TRBJ1-2; tentative D call: TRBD1 (6 bases). Trimming shortened V by 6 bases and J by 4 bases, and 18 bases separated the two germline ends. The CDR3 has 15 residues. Germline CDR1 and CDR2: SEHNR and FQNEAQ (reference sequence). The CDR3 is CASSLLRDTSYGYTF. The DNA of the CDR3 is TGTGCCAGCAGTTTACTCCGGGACACCAGCTATGGCTACACCTTC.

This clonotype showed up just a few times. The chain has TRBV12-3 or TRBV12-4 and TRBJ1-3; D is unclear. The CDR3 extends over 13 amino acids. The ends were cut back, 3 bases at V and 4 bases at J, with 7 bases in the middle. CDR3 in DNA: TGTGCCAGCAGTTTTCACTACGGAAACACCATATATTTT. Translating gives CASSFHYGNTIYF.

This clonotype turned up a few times. The J gene is TRBJ2-5, the V gene TRBV7-2; 9 bases match TRBD2. Germline trimming cut 5 bases from V and 4 bases from J; bases unmatched to any gene: 8. The V gene's germline CDR1 is SGHTA and CDR2 FQGNSA. This CDR3 comprises 15 residues. CDR3 loop: CASSVSGRFVETQYF. CDR3 DNA sequence: TGTGCCAGCAGCGTAAGCGGGAGGTTTGTAGAGACCCAGTACTTC.